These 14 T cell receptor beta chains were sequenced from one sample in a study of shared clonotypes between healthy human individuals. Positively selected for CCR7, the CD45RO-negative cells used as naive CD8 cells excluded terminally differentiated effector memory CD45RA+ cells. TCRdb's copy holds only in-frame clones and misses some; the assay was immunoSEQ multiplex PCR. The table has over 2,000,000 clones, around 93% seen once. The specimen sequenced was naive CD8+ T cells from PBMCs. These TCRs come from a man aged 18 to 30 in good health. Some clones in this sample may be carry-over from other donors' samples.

The CDR3 reads CSVEATVAGELFF. CDR3 coding DNA: TGCAGCGTTGAAGCCACGGTTGCCGGGGAGCTGTTTTTT. The gene calls are TRBV29-1 and TRBJ2-2; D uncertain. CDR1 and CDR2 from the germline V gene are SQVTM and ANQGSEA. Trimming shortened V by 1 base and J by 6 bases, and 9 bases separated the two germline ends. The CDR3 has 13 amino acids.

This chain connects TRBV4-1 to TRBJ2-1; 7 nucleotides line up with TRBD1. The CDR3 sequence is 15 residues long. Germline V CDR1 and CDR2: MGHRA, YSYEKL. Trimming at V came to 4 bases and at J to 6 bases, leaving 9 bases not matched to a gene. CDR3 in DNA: TGCGCCAGCAGCCCGAGACAGGGAGCTACCAATGAGCAGTTCTTC. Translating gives CASSPRQGATNEQFF.

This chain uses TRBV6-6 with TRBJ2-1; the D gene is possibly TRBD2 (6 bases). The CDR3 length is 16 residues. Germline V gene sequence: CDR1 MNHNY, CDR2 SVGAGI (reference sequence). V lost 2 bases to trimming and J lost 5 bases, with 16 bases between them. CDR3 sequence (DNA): TGTGCCAGCAGTTACCCGGTTAGCGGACCTCACAATGAGCAGTTCTTC. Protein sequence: CASSYPVSGPHNEQFF.

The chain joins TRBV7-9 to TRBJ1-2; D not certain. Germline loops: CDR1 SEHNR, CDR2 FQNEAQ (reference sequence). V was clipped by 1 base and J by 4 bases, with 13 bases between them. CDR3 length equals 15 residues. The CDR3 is CASSLGARPPYGYTF. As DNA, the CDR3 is TGTGCCAGCAGCTTAGGCGCCAGGCCGCCCTATGGCTACACCTTC.

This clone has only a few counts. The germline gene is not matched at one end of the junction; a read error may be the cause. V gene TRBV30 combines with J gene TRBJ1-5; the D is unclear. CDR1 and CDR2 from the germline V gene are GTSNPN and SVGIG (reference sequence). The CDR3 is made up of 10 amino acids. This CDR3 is CPLSNQPQHF. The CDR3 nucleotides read TGCCCCCTTAGCAATCAGCCCCAGCATTTT.

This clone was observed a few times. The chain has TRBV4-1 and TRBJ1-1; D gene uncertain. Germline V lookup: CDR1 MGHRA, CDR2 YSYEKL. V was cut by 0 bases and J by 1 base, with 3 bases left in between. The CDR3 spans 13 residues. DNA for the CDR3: TGCGCCAGCAGCCAAGACGGGAACACTGAAGCTTTCTTT. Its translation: CASSQDGNTEAFF.

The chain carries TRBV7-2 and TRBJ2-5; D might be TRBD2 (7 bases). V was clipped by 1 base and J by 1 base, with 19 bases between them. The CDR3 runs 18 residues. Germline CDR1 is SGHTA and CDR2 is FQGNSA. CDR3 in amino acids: CASSLVWGGFRPQETQYF. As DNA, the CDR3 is TGTGCCAGCAGCTTAGTGTGGGGGGGCTTCCGGCCCCAAGAGACCCAGTACTTC.

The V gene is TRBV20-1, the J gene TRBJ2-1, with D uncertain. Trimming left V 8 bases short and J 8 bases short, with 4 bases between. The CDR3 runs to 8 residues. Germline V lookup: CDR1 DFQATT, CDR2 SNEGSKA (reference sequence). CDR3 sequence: CSWDEQFF. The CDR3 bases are TGCAGTTGGGATGAGCAGTTCTTC.

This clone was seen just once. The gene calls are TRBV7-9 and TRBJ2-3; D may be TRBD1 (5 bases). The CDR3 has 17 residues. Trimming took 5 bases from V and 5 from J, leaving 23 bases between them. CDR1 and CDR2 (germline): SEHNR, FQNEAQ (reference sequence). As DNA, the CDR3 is TGTGCCAGCAGCCGGCCAGGTATAGGGTCGCAGGGAGATACGCAGTATTTT. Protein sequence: CASSRPGIGSQGDTQYF.

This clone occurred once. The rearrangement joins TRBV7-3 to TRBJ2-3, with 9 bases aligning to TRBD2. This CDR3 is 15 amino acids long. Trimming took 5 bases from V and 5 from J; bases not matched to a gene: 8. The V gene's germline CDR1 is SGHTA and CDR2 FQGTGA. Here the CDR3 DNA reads TGTGCCAGCAGCGCCTTAGCGGGAGTTCAAGATACGCAGTATTTT. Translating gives CASSALAGVQDTQYF.

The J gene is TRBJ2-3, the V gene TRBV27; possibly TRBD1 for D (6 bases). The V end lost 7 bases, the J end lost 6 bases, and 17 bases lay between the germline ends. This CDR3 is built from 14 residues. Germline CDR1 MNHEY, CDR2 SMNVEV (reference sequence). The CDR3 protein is CASTWTAAADTQYF. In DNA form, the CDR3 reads TGTGCCAGCACATGGACAGCCGCCGCGGATACGCAGTATTTT.

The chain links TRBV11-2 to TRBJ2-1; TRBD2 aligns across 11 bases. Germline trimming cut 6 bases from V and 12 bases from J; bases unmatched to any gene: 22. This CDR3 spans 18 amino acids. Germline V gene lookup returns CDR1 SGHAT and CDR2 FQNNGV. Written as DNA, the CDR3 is TGTGCCAGCAGGGAGGGGATAGCGGGAGGGCTTCCCTTGTTGGGGCAGTTCTTC. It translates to CASREGIAGGLPLLGQFF.

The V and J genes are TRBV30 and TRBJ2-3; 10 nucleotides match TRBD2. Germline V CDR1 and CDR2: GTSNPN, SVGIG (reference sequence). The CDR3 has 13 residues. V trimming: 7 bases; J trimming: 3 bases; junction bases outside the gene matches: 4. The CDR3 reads CASSGSRTDTQYF. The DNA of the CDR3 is TGTGCCTCTAGCGGGAGCAGGACAGATACGCAGTATTTT.

CDR3 loop: CASSSPTSGRVPSYNEQFF. The CDR3 bases are TGTGCCAGCAGCTCCCCGACTAGCGGGAGGGTGCCCTCCTACAATGAGCAGTTCTTC. The chain links TRBV7-9 to TRBJ2-1; 14 positions match TRBD2. Germline CDR1 SEHNR, CDR2 FQNEAQ (reference sequence). V trimming: 4 bases; J trimming: 0 bases; junction bases outside the gene matches: 8. There are 19 residues in the CDR3.